The text below deals with one T cell receptor (beta chain). Its antigen is unknown. V dropped 6 bases and J dropped 5; count of bases not matched to a gene: 5. CDR1 and CDR2 from the germline V gene are MNHEY and SMNVEV (reference sequence). The CDR3 totals 15 residues. These data are taken from a study of OX40 agonist ivuxolimab in advanced cancers. Study in general: Enrolled patients in dose escalation had cancers that were hepatocellular carcinoma, melanoma, renal cell or head and neck cancer. Overall study results and limits: CD4+ and CD8+ blood T cells expanded clonally by week 6 at 0.1 to 3.0 mg/kg. Antigen specificity of clonally expanded peripheral T cells was not established.

Only in-frame clones appear in the TCRdb table, and some are missing; sequencing was by immunoSEQ multiplex PCR. The sample lists 35,000 to 45,000 clones, roughly 90% occurring once. The sequences come from CD4+ or CD8+ T cells sorted from blood, collected in a trial of the OX40 agonist ivuxolimab. The chain links TRBV27 to TRBJ2-1; 12 bases match TRBD2. The sequence came from an adult with an advanced solid tumor such as melanoma, head and neck, liver or kidney cancer. The CDR3: CASRPTSGGNNEQFF. In DNA, the CDR3 is TGTGCCAGCAGGCCTACTAGCGGGGGGAACAATGAGCAGTTCTTC.